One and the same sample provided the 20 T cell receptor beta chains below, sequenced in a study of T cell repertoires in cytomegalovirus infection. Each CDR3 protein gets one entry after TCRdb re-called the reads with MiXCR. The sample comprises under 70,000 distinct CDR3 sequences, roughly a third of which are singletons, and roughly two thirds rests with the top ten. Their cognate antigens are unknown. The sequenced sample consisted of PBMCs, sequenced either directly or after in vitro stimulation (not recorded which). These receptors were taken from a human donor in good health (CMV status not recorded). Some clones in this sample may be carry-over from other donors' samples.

CDR3 DNA sequence: TGTGCCAGCAGCACCCCAGGGCGAACTGAAGCTTTCTTT. This sequence encodes CASSTPGRTEAFF. The V gene is TRBV28, the J gene TRBJ1-1; a weak D match, TRBD1 (5 bases). Germline V gives CDR1 MDHEN, CDR2 SYDVKM. The CDR3 sequence is 13 residues long. V lost 6 bases, J lost 5 bases, and 13 bases lay in between.

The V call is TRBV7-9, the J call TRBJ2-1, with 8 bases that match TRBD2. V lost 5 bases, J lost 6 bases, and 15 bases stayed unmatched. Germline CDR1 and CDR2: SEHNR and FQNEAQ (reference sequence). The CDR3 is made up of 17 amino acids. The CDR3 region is CASSDHYSGAVGNEQFF. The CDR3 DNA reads TGTGCCAGCAGCGACCACTATAGCGGGGCGGTCGGCAATGAGCAGTTCTTC.

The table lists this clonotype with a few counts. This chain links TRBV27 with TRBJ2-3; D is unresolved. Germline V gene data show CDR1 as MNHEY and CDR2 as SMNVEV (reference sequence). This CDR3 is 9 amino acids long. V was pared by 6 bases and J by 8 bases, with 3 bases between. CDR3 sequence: CASRGTQYF. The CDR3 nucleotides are TGTGCCAGCAGGGGTACGCAGTATTTT.

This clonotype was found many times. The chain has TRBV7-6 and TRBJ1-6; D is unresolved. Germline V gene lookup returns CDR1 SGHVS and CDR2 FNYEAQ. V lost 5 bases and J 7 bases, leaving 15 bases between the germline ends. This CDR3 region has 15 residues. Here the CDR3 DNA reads TGTGCCAGCAGCCCGGAAAGGGCGCAGAATTCACCCCTCCACTTT. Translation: CASSPERAQNSPLHF. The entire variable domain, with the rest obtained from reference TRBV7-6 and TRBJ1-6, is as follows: GAGVSQSPRYKVTKRGQDVALRCDPISGHVSLYWYRQALGQGPEFLTYFNYEAQQDKSGLPNDRFSAERPEGSISTLTIQRTEQRDSAMYRCASSPERAQNSPLHFGNGTRLTVT.

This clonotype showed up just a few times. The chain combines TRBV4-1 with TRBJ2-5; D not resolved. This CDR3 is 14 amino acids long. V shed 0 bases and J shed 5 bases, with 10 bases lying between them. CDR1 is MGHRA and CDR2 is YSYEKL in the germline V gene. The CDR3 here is CASSQEEISETQYF. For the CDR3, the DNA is TGCGCCAGCAGCCAAGAGGAGATCTCGGAGACCCAGTACTTC.

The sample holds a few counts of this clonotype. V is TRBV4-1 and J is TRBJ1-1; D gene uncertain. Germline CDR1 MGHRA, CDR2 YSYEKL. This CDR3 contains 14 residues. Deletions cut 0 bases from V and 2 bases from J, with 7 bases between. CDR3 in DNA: TGCGCCAGCAGCCAAGAGGGAGGCAACACTGAAGCTTTCTTT. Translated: CASSQEGGNTEAFF.

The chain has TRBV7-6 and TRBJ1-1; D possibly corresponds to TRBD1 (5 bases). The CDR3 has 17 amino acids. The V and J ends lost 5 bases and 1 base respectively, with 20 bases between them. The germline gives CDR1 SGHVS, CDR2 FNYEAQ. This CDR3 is CASSQAGWGKGNTEAFF. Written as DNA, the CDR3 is TGTGCCAGCAGCCAGGCAGGGTGGGGGAAGGGGAACACTGAAGCTTTCTTT.

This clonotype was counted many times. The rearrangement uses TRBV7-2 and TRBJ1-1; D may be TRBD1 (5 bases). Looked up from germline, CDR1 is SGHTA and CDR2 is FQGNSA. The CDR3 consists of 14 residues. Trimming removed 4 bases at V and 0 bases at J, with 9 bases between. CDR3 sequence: CASSWRGMNTEAFF. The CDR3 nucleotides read TGTGCCAGCAGCTGGAGGGGCATGAACACTGAAGCTTTCTTT.

CDR3 coding DNA: TGTGCCAGCAGCTTAGTCGCTGGGGCCAACGTCCTGACTTTC. Translation gives CASSLVAGANVLTF. V is TRBV7-8 and J is TRBJ2-6; D is undetermined. V gave up 1 base and J gave up 2 bases, with 3 bases separating them. Germline values: CDR1 SGHVS, CDR2 FQNEAQ. This CDR3 spans 14 amino acids.

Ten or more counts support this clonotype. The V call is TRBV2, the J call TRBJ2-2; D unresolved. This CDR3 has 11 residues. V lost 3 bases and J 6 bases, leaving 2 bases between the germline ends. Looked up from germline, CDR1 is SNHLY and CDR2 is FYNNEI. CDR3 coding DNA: TGTGCCAGCAGTGAGGCCGGGGAGCTGTTTTTT. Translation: CASSEAGELFF.

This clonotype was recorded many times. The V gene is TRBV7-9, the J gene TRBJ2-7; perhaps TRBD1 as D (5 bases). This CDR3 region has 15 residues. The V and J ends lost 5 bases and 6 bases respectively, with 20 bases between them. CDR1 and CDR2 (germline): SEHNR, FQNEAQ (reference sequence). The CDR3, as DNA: TGTGCCAGCAGCCCCCACCCCACAGGTTCCCTCGAGCAGTACTTC. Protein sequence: CASSPHPTGSLEQYF.

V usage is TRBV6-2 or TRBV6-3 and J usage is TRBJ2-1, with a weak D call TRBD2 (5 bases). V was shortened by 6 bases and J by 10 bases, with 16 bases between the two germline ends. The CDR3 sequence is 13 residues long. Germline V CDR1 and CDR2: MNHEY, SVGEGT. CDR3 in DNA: TGTGCCAGCAGCCCTCGTCTGGGAGCAGAGCAGTTCTTC. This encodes CASSPRLGAEQFF.

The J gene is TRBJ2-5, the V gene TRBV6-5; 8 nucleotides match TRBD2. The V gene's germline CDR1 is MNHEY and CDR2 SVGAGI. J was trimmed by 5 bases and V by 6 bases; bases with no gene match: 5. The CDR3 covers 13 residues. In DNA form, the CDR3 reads TGTGCCAGCAGCCGGCGGGGGGAGGAGACCCAGTACTTC. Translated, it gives CASSRRGEETQYF.

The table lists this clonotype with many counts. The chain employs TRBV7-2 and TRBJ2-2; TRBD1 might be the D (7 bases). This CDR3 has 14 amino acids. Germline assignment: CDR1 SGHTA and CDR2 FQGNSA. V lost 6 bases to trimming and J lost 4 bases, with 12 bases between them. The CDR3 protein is CASRPGGSTGELFF. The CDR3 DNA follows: TGTGCCAGCAGGCCAGGGGGGAGCACCGGGGAGCTGTTTTTT.

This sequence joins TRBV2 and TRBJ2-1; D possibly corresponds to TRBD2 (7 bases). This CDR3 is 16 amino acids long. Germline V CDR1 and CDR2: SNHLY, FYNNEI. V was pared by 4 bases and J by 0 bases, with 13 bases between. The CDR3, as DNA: TGTGCCAGCAGTGTCGAGGGGGGGAGCTCCTACAATGAGCAGTTCTTC. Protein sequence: CASSVEGGSSYNEQFF.

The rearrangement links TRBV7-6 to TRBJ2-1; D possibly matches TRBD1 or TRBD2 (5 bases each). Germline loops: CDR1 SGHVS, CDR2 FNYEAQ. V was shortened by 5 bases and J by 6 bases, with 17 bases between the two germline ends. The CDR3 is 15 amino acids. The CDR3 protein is CASSRTGPRANEQFF. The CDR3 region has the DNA TGTGCCAGCAGCCGGACGGGGCCCCGAGCCAATGAGCAGTTCTTC.

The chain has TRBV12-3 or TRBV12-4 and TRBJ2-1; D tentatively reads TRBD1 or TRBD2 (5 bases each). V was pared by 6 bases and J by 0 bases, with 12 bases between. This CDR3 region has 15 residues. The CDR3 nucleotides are TGTGCCAGCAGCATACCAGGGAGCTCCTACAATGAGCAGTTCTTC. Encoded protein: CASSIPGSSYNEQFF.

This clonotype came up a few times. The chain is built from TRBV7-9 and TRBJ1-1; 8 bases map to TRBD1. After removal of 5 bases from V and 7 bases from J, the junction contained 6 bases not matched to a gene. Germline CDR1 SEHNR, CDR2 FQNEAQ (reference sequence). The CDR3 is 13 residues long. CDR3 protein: CASSPPDRGEAFF. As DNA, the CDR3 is TGTGCCAGCAGCCCACCTGACAGGGGTGAAGCTTTCTTT.

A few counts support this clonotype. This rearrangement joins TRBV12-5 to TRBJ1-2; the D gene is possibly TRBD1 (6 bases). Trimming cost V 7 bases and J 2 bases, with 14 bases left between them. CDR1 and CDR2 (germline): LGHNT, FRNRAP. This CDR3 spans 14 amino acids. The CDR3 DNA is TGTGCTAGTGATCCGGGACATCCAAACTATGGCTACACCTTC. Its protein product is CASDPGHPNYGYTF.

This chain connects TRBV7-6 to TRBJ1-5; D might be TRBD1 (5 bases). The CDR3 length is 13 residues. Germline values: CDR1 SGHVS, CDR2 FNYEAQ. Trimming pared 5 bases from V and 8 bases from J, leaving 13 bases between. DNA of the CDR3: TGTGCCAGCAGCCTAAGGTCGGGGGAGCCCCAGCATTTT. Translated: CASSLRSGEPQHF.